This TCR beta chain was profiled in a study of control samples from healthy donors and cancer patients. Clones were sequenced by immunoSEQ multiplex PCR, and TCRdb holds only the in-frame ones, with some missing. The table includes roughly 100,000 clones, around 89% detected once. The junction had 1 base not matched to a gene; V was cut back by 5 bases and J by 7 bases. The CDR3 covers 13 residues. The chain combines TRBV12-3 or TRBV12-4 with TRBJ1-6, with 8 bases that match TRBD1. Sequenced sample: PBMCs. The receptor was isolated from a man between 60 and 75 years old with lung cancer. The CDR3 DNA follows: TGTGCCAGCAGTCGACAGGGGAATTCACCCCTCCACTTT. This gives the protein CASSRQGNSPLHF.